A selection of T cell receptor beta chains follows, all from one sample in a study of T cell clonotyping in hematopoietic cell transplantation. Measured with immunoSEQ multiplex PCR; TCRdb has only the in-frame clones, and not every one. Altogether around 16,000 clones are present, around 60% being singletons, with the ten largest covering approximately 12%. The sequences come from PBMCs, collected 30 days after allogeneic stem cell transplant. Every receptor here comes from a male patient aged 50 to 59 who had an allogeneic stem cell transplant from an unrelated donor, so T cells may come from the graft donor. Some clones in this sample may be carry-over from other donors' samples. The CDR3 runs from the conserved cysteine through the conserved F or W. Fields, in order: D gene, clone size, J gene, V gene, CDR3 DNA, CDR3 protein. D genes are given only for firm matches. Size values are once, few and many counts, or a class for expanded clones, and some rows have none.

TRBD1 | few | TRBJ1-1 | TRBV6-5 | TGTGCCAGCAGGCAAAACAGGGGATTTGAAGCTTTCTTT | CASRQNRGFEAFF
- | - | TRBJ2-7 | TRBV6-5 | TGTGCCAGCAGTCGAGACAGGCGATACGAGCAGTACTTC | CASSRDRRYEQYF
- | - | TRBJ1-6 | TRBV21-1 | TGTGCCAGCAGCAAAGGTCTTCCGATAGGTTCACCCCTCCACTTT | CASSKGLPIGSPLHF
- | once | TRBJ2-7 | TRBV28 | TGTGCCAGCAGCGCCCGGTCGGTGGGTGGCTACGAGCAGTACTTC | CASSARSVGGYEQYF
- | - | TRBJ2-7 | TRBV30 | TGTGCCTGGAGTGGCTACTGTTTGGAAGTGACGGTTTGCGAGCAGTACTTC | CAWSGYCLEVTVCEQYF
- | - | TRBJ1-2 | TRBV14 | TGTGCCAGCAGCCGGGACAACTATGGCTACACCTTC | CASSRDNYGYTF
TRBD1 | - | TRBJ1-1 | TRBV7-2 | TGTGCCAGCAGCCCGGGACAGGGGACTGAAGCTTTCTTT | CASSPGQGTEAFF
TRBD1 | few | TRBJ2-5 | TRBV7-2 | TGTGCCAGCAGCCCCCAGACAGGGGGAGTTGAGACCCAGTACTTC | CASSPQTGGVETQYF
TRBD2 | - | TRBJ2-5 | TRBV29-1 | TGCAGCGTTGTAGCGGCCGGGGGGGAGACCCAGTACTTC | CSVVAAGGETQYF
TRBD2 | - | TRBJ2-3 | TRBV5-1 | TGCGCCAGCAAATCGACTAGCGGCACAGATACGCAGTATTTT | CASKSTSGTDTQYF
TRBD1 | once | TRBJ2-6 | TRBV11-2 | TGTGCCAGCAGCTTATTTAGGGGACAGGTCTCATCTGGGGCCAACGTCCTGACTTTC | CASSLFRGQVSSGANVLTF
- | medium-sized | TRBJ2-5 | TRBV2 | TGTGCCAGCAGTGAATCAGAGGAGAGCGCCCAAGAGACCCAGTACTTC | CASSESEESAQETQYF
- | - | TRBJ2-3 | TRBV29-1 | TGCAGCGTCGCGGGCTTGGGGGCTTGGAGCACAGATACGCAGTATTTT | CSVAGLGAWSTDTQYF
- | - | TRBJ1-2 | TRBV7-2 | TGTGCCAGCAGCCGCAGGACAGTCTATGGCTACACCTTC | CASSRRTVYGYTF
TRBD1 | medium-sized | TRBJ1-5 | TRBV25-1 | TGTGCCAGCAGCCCGGGACAGTATAGCAATCAGCCCCAGCATTTT | CASSPGQYSNQPQHF
TRBD1 | few | TRBJ2-7 | TRBV2 | TGTGCCTCCCGACAGGGGATCTACGAGCAGTACTTC | CASRQGIYEQYF
- | once | TRBJ1-2 | TRBV30 | TGTGCCTGGAGTCGACAGGAGGGCCGCTACACCTTC | CAWSRQEGRYTF
- | few | TRBJ1-5 | TRBV5-8 | TGTGCCAGCACCCTTCGTAATCAGCCCCAGCATTTT | CASTLRNQPQHF
TRBD2 | - | TRBJ2-7 | TRBV5-1 | TGCGCCAGCAGCTTTGAAGCTAGCGGGAGGTACGAGCAGTACTTC | CASSFEASGRYEQYF
- | few | TRBJ1-4 | TRBV6-1 | TGTGCCAGCAGTAGGGAGGTGGGTGAAAAACTGTTTTTT | CASSREVGEKLFF
- | few | TRBJ1-1 | TRBV4-1 | TGCGCCAGCAGCCAAGCCAGGGGGAACACTGAAGCTTTCTTT | CASSQARGNTEAFF
- | medium-sized | TRBJ2-7 | TRBV6-5 | TGTGCCAGCAGTACGGGGTTCAACGAGCAGTACTTC | CASSTGFNEQYF
- | - | TRBJ1-6 | TRBV5-8 | TGTGCCAGCAGGATTACAGGGAGGTCCTATAATTCACCCCTCCACTTT | CASRITGRSYNSPLHF
- | few | TRBJ2-5 | TRBV7-9 | TGTGCCAGCATGGCCCAAGAGACCCAGTACTTC | CASMAQETQYF
- | - | TRBJ1-1 | TRBV10-3 | TGTGCCATCAGTGACAGACCTGAATACAACACTGAAGCTTTCTTT | CAISDRPEYNTEAFF
- | - | TRBJ1-4 | TRBV29-1 | TGCAGCGTGACCCACCAAGGGACCGAAAAACTGTTTTTT | CSVTHQGTEKLFF
TRBD1 | few | TRBJ1-1 | TRBV28 | TGTGCCAGCAGTTTGCCGGGACAGGGGTTCACTGAAGCTTTCTTT | CASSLPGQGFTEAFF
- | - | TRBJ2-7 | TRBV6-5 | TGTGCCAGCAGTTACGGGCCCGGCTTCCGGGAGCAGTACTTC | CASSYGPGFREQYF
- | once | TRBJ1-2 | TRBV5-1 | TGCGCCAGCAGCGGCGCGTCAGGACAGCGCTTCTATGGCTACACCTTC | CASSGASGQRFYGYTF
- | - | TRBJ2-2 | TRBV2 | TGTGCCAGCAATCCCACGGGCGGCACCGGGGAGCTGTTTTTT | CASNPTGGTGELFF
- | - | TRBJ1-6 | TRBV14 | TGTGCCAGCAGCCAATATCAGGGGAGTGCTTCACCCCTCCACTTT | CASSQYQGSASPLHF
- | once | TRBJ2-5 | TRBV6-5 | TGTGCCAGCAGGAGGATCGGACTTGCGGGGGAGACCCAGTACTTC | CASRRIGLAGETQYF
- | - | TRBJ1-6 | TRBV11-1 | TGTGCCAGCAGCTTAGAGGGGACAAACAATTCACCCCTCCACTTT | CASSLEGTNNSPLHF
- | - | TRBJ1-4 | TRBV4-3 | TGCGCCAGCAGCCTGCGGACCGCTGAAAAACTGTTTTTT | CASSLRTAEKLFF
TRBD1 | few | TRBJ1-1 | TRBV25-1 | TGTGCCAGCAGTGAATTCGGGACAGGCGACACTGAAGCTTTCTTT | CASSEFGTGDTEAFF
- | - | TRBJ2-2 | TRBV6-5 | TGTGCCAGCAACCAGGGACGCTCGGGGGAGCTGTTTTTT | CASNQGRSGELFF
- | - | TRBJ1-5 | TRBV7-2 | TGTGCCAGCAGCTTCCAGGGAAGCAATCAGCCCCAGCATTTT | CASSFQGSNQPQHF